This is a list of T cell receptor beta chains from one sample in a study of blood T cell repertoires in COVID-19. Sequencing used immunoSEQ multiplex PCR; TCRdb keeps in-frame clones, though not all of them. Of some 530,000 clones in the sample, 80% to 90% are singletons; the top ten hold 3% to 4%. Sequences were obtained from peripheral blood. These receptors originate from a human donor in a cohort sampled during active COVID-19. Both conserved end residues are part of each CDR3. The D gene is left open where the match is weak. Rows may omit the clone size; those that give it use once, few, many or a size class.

TGTGCCAGCAGCCGGACTAGCGGGACGCAGACCCAGTACTTC | CASSRTSGTQTQYF | TRBJ2-5 | TRBV7-2 | TRBD2 | NA
TGTGCCAGCAGTCCAACAGGGACCTATGGCTACACCTTC | CASSPTGTYGYTF | TRBJ1-2 | TRBV28 | NA | NA
TGTGCCAGCAGCTCAACCCCAGGGCCTGAAGCTTTCTTT | CASSSTPGPEAFF | TRBJ1-1 | TRBV7-3 | NA | NA
TGTGCCAGCTCACCAGGCGCAGGTGGAAACACCATATATTTT | CASSPGAGGNTIYF | TRBJ1-3 | TRBV18 | NA | NA
TGTGCCAGCAACCTACAGGGGAGCTTGGGGGAGCTGTTTTTT | CASNLQGSLGELFF | TRBJ2-2 | TRBV5-4 | TRBD1 | NA
TGTGCCAGCAGTCCTAATAGAAGAGCATTGTACACAGATACGCAGTATTTT | CASSPNRRALYTDTQYF | TRBJ2-3 | TRBV2 | NA | NA
TGTGCCATCACGGGCCTTGGGGGCTACGATGGCTACACCTTC | CAITGLGGYDGYTF | TRBJ1-2 | TRBV10-3 | NA | NA
TGTGCCAGCAGCCAGGGGACTAGCGGGAGAAATGAGCAGTTCTTC | CASSQGTSGRNEQFF | TRBJ2-1 | TRBV7-3 | TRBD2 | NA
TGTGCCAGCAGCGTAGGGACAGGGAACTACGAGCAGTACTTC | CASSVGTGNYEQYF | TRBJ2-7 | TRBV9 | TRBD1 | NA
TGTGCCAGCAGTTTTACCGGGACAGGGTTCGAAAAACTGTTTTTT | CASSFTGTGFEKLFF | TRBJ1-4 | TRBV6-2/TRBV6-3 | TRBD1 | once
TGTGCCAGCAGCTTGTACAGGGACGAAAAACTGTTTTTT | CASSLYRDEKLFF | TRBJ1-4 | TRBV13 | NA | NA
TGCGCCAGCAGCTTGGTACAGGGGCGTAACACCGGGGAGCTGTTTTTT | CASSLVQGRNTGELFF | TRBJ2-2 | TRBV5-1 | TRBD1 | NA
TGTGCCAGCAGTTATCTAGCGGGAGGAGAGACCCAGTACTTC | CASSYLAGGETQYF | TRBJ2-5 | TRBV27 | TRBD2 | NA
TGTGCCAGCAGTTTAACACAGAACTATGGCTACACCTTC | CASSLTQNYGYTF | TRBJ1-2 | TRBV12-3/TRBV12-4 | NA | NA
TGTGCCAGCAGTTTATTGGCAGGGGCAACTAATGAAAAACTGTTTTTT | CASSLLAGATNEKLFF | TRBJ1-4 | TRBV28 | NA | NA
TGTGCCAGCAGTTTCCAGGGAACCATGTATTCCGAGCAGTACTTC | CASSFQGTMYSEQYF | TRBJ2-7 | TRBV28 | NA | NA
TGTGCCAGCAGCACCCGGACAGGTTATACGCAGTATTTT | CASSTRTGYTQYF | TRBJ2-3 | TRBV7-9 | TRBD1 | NA
TGTGCCAGCACAAGTGGCGCCAGGGCTTTCTTT | CASTSGARAFF | TRBJ1-1 | TRBV28 | NA | NA
TGTGCCAGCAGCAAAGCGCGGGCAGGGGTGCATGAGCAGTTCTTC | CASSKARAGVHEQFF | TRBJ2-1 | TRBV21-1 | NA | few
TGTGCCAGCACTACAGACAGGGGAAACCAAGAGACCCAGTACTTC | CASTTDRGNQETQYF | TRBJ2-5 | TRBV2 | TRBD1 | NA
TGTGCCAGCAGCTTAGGCGCCCCCTATGGCTACACCTTC | CASSLGAPYGYTF | TRBJ1-2 | TRBV7-9 | NA | once
TGTGCCAGCAGCCCCCAGGTAGCGGGGCCCTACGAGCAGTACTTC | CASSPQVAGPYEQYF | TRBJ2-7 | TRBV5-4 | TRBD2 | NA
TGTGCCAGCAGTTATCGGGATACGCAGTATTTT | CASSYRDTQYF | TRBJ2-3 | TRBV6-5 | NA | NA
TGTGCCAGCAGCCGAGGACTAGCGAACACCGGGGAGCTGTTTTTT | CASSRGLANTGELFF | TRBJ2-2 | TRBV5-6 | TRBD2 | NA
TGTGCCAGCAGCCTAACAGGGGGCTATGGCTACACCTTC | CASSLTGGYGYTF | TRBJ1-2 | TRBV9 | TRBD1 | NA
TGTGCCAGCAGCTTCTTAGCCGACTCCTACAATGAGCAGTTCTTC | CASSFLADSYNEQFF | TRBJ2-1 | TRBV7-3 | NA | NA
TGTGCCAGCAGCTTTTCGTGGACAGGGGACTACGAGCAGTACTTC | CASSFSWTGDYEQYF | TRBJ2-7 | TRBV5-5 | TRBD1 | NA
TGTGCTAGTGCCCATCCTGGCCGGGGGAGCTCCTACAATGAGCAGTTCTTC | CASAHPGRGSSYNEQFF | TRBJ2-1 | TRBV12-5 | NA | once
TGTGCCAGCAGCACCTATGGGGCGCGGAACACCATATATTTT | CASSTYGARNTIYF | TRBJ1-3 | TRBV11-2 | NA | NA
TGTGCCAGCAGTCTCAAGCCGCCGGGTGCAGGGATGGGTGGCTACACCTTC | CASSLKPPGAGMGGYTF | TRBJ1-2 | TRBV6-2/TRBV6-3 | NA | NA
TGTGCCAGCAGTTTCCGTCAGCAGGGGGGTGGCTACACCTTC | CASSFRQQGGGYTF | TRBJ1-2 | TRBV27 | TRBD1 | NA
TGTGCCAGCAGCATAGGACAGTCCAATCAGCCCCAGCATTTT | CASSIGQSNQPQHF | TRBJ1-5 | TRBV13 | NA | NA
TGTGCCAGCAGTGAATCAGGGTCGGGGAACACTGAAGCTTTCTTT | CASSESGSGNTEAFF | TRBJ1-1 | TRBV2 | NA | few
TGTGCCAGCAGCTTAGACCGAGGTGAGCAGTTCTTC | CASSLDRGEQFF | TRBJ2-1 | TRBV11-2 | NA | NA
TGTGCCAGCAGCCAAGAGGCGGCCACGTCGGTATATTTT | CASSQEAATSVYF | TRBJ1-3 | TRBV14 | NA | NA
TGTGCCAGCTCACTCGACTCAGCCGGGTCAGAGACCCAGTACTTC | CASSLDSAGSETQYF | TRBJ2-5 | TRBV18 | NA | NA
TGTGCCATCAGTGAGCCGGACAGACAGGGGAAGTATGGCTACACCTTC | CAISEPDRQGKYGYTF | TRBJ1-2 | TRBV10-3 | TRBD1 | NA
TGTGCCAGCAGCTTAGAGCGCACCGGGGAGCTGTTTTTT | CASSLERTGELFF | TRBJ2-2 | TRBV11-2 | NA | NA
TGTGCCAGCAGTTTACGGACATACGAGCAGTACTTC | CASSLRTYEQYF | TRBJ2-7 | TRBV28 | NA | once
TGTGCCAGTAGTAGTTATATAGCCAAAAACATTCAGTACTTC | CASSSYIAKNIQYF | TRBJ2-4 | TRBV19 | NA | NA